This TCR beta chain is drawn from a study of blood T cell repertoires in COVID-19. Study-wide background: Recovered Cohort 3 donors showed two negative PCRs, clearance, or symptom resolution.

Notes on this clone: A single base separates this from a much larger clone, so it may be a read error.

Participant-given clinical history determined each cohort assignment. TCRdb's table, derived via immunoSEQ multiplex PCR, lists solely in-frame clones and lacks some. The profile shows approximately 250,000 clones, 88% of them singletons. The CDR3 spans 17 residues. V lost 8 bases to trimming and J lost 7 bases; unmatched junction nucleotides: 16. Germline V lookup: CDR1 KGHDR, CDR2 SFDVKD. The sequencing sample was made of PBMCs or T cells enriched from blood (not recorded which). This TCR derives from a woman in her fifties or sixties in a cohort exposed to, infected with or recovered from COVID-19 (not recorded which). The chain combines TRBV24-1 with TRBJ1-6; 7 bases match TRBD1. In DNA, the CDR3 is TGTGCCACCAATCCCTTTGTTCAGGGACAGCAGAATTCACCCCTCCACTTT. Translation gives CATNPFVQGQQNSPLHF.